A selection of T cell receptor beta chains follows, all from one sample in a study of blood T cell repertoires in COVID-19. Method: immunoSEQ multiplex PCR; TCRdb's copy keeps in-frame clones and lacks some. The sample carries roughly 250,000 clones, about 89% recorded once. Sequenced input: PBMCs or T cells enriched from blood (not recorded which). The receptor source for this set is a woman aged 18 to 35 who had recovered from COVID-19. Each CDR3 is given with its conserved first and last residue. The order of the fields is J gene, V gene, D gene, clone size, CDR3 DNA, CDR3 protein. The D gene is left open where the match is weak. Expanded clones are given a class, and other clones once, few, many or no size at all.

j_call: TRBJ1-2; v_call: TRBV19; d_call: TRBD1; clone_size: .; cdr3_nt: TGTGCCAGTAGTTCCGGGACGGGACAGGGGGCGATCCATGGCTACACCTTC; cdr3_aa: CASSSGTGQGAIHGYTF
j_call: TRBJ2-7; v_call: TRBV29-1; d_call: .; clone_size: .; cdr3_nt: TGCAGCGCCCTCGACTGGATCTACGAGCAGTACTTC; cdr3_aa: CSALDWIYEQYF
j_call: TRBJ1-1; v_call: TRBV2; d_call: .; clone_size: .; cdr3_nt: TGTGCCAGCAGACAGGGCCACACTGAAGCTTTCTTT; cdr3_aa: CASRQGHTEAFF
j_call: TRBJ2-5; v_call: TRBV7-9; d_call: TRBD2; clone_size: .; cdr3_nt: TGTGCCAGCAGCTTAGGTCTAGCGGGAGCCCAAGAGACCCAGTACTTC; cdr3_aa: CASSLGLAGAQETQYF
j_call: TRBJ1-2; v_call: TRBV6-5; d_call: TRBD1; clone_size: .; cdr3_nt: TGTGCCAGCAGTTACGGTGGACAGGGTCGTAGAGGCTACACCTTC; cdr3_aa: CASSYGGQGRRGYTF
j_call: TRBJ2-3; v_call: TRBV7-3; d_call: TRBD2; clone_size: .; cdr3_nt: TGTGCCAGCAGCTTTACGGGGGGGCCAGATACGCAGTATTTT; cdr3_aa: CASSFTGGPDTQYF
j_call: TRBJ2-7; v_call: TRBV5-1; d_call: TRBD2; clone_size: .; cdr3_nt: TGCGCCAGCAGCTTGTCGGGAGGGATCGACGAGCAGTACTTC; cdr3_aa: CASSLSGGIDEQYF
j_call: TRBJ1-1; v_call: TRBV24-1; d_call: TRBD1; clone_size: .; cdr3_nt: TGTGCCACCAGTGATTCGGACAGGACTGAAGCTTTCTTT; cdr3_aa: CATSDSDRTEAFF
j_call: TRBJ2-5; v_call: TRBV5-5; d_call: .; clone_size: .; cdr3_nt: TGTGCCAGCAGCTTGCGGCTAAGGGAGTGGGAGACCCAGTACTTC; cdr3_aa: CASSLRLREWETQYF
j_call: TRBJ1-6; v_call: TRBV5-1; d_call: .; clone_size: .; cdr3_nt: TGCGCCAGCAGCTTGGACGGGGGTGGCAATTCACCCCTCCACTTT; cdr3_aa: CASSLDGGGNSPLHF
j_call: TRBJ2-5; v_call: TRBV7-3; d_call: TRBD1; clone_size: .; cdr3_nt: TGTGCCAGCAGCTTTTCAGGGGGCGGTGAGACCCAGTACTTC; cdr3_aa: CASSFSGGGETQYF
j_call: TRBJ1-1; v_call: TRBV5-1; d_call: TRBD1; clone_size: .; cdr3_nt: TGCGCCAGCAGCTTACAGGGGGAAGAAGCTTTCTTT; cdr3_aa: CASSLQGEEAFF
j_call: TRBJ2-1; v_call: TRBV6-1; d_call: .; clone_size: .; cdr3_nt: TGTGCCAGCAGTGGACTCTTAACCCCCCCTCGCTACAATGAGCAGTTCTTC; cdr3_aa: CASSGLLTPPRYNEQFF
j_call: TRBJ1-2; v_call: TRBV19; d_call: .; clone_size: .; cdr3_nt: TGTGCCAGTAGTATCGGGGAAGCTAACTATGGCTACACCTTC; cdr3_aa: CASSIGEANYGYTF
j_call: TRBJ2-3; v_call: TRBV2; d_call: .; clone_size: .; cdr3_nt: TGTGCCAGCAGCGCCCTCTCAACTAGCACAGATACGCAGTATTTT; cdr3_aa: CASSALSTSTDTQYF
j_call: TRBJ2-4; v_call: TRBV4-1; d_call: .; clone_size: .; cdr3_nt: TGCGCCAGCAGCCCTTCGGGCGGGAACATTCAGTACTTC; cdr3_aa: CASSPSGGNIQYF
j_call: TRBJ1-2; v_call: TRBV19; d_call: TRBD1; clone_size: .; cdr3_nt: TGTGCCAGTAGTATAGGGGGACAGGGATATGGCTACACCTTC; cdr3_aa: CASSIGGQGYGYTF
j_call: TRBJ1-1; v_call: TRBV7-3; d_call: .; clone_size: .; cdr3_nt: TGTGCCAGCAGCTTCCCCGGGACACAAGAAAACACTGAAGCTTTCTTT; cdr3_aa: CASSFPGTQENTEAFF
j_call: TRBJ2-6; v_call: TRBV10-3; d_call: .; clone_size: .; cdr3_nt: TGTGCCACAAGGCGGAGTGGACAGCATGTTCTTGGTGGGGCCAACGTCCTGACTTTC; cdr3_aa: CATRRSGQHVLGGANVLTF
j_call: TRBJ2-5; v_call: TRBV4-1; d_call: TRBD2; clone_size: once; cdr3_nt: TGCGCCAGCAGCCCGGGGGGTGGTAAAAAACGGCTAGCGGAAGAGACCCAGTACTTC; cdr3_aa: CASSPGGGKKRLAEETQYF
j_call: TRBJ1-2; v_call: TRBV29-1; d_call: .; clone_size: once; cdr3_nt: TGCAGCGTTTTGGGGCAGGAAGGTGGCTACACCTTC; cdr3_aa: CSVLGQEGGYTF
j_call: TRBJ2-7; v_call: TRBV7-2; d_call: .; clone_size: .; cdr3_nt: TGTGCCAGCAGCTTAACGCGGACCTACGAGCAGTACTTC; cdr3_aa: CASSLTRTYEQYF
j_call: TRBJ1-1; v_call: TRBV3-1/TRBV3-2; d_call: .; clone_size: .; cdr3_nt: TGTGCCAGCAGCCAGGTTCAGGGGTCCACTGAAGCTTTCTTT; cdr3_aa: CASSQVQGSTEAFF
j_call: TRBJ1-2; v_call: TRBV4-3; d_call: .; clone_size: .; cdr3_nt: TGCGCCAGCAGCCAGGCTGGCTATGGCTACACCTTC; cdr3_aa: CASSQAGYGYTF
j_call: TRBJ2-7; v_call: TRBV3-1/TRBV3-2; d_call: .; clone_size: once; cdr3_nt: TGTGCCAGCAGCCACAGGGGAAAGTACGAGCAGTACTTC; cdr3_aa: CASSHRGKYEQYF
j_call: TRBJ2-1; v_call: TRBV27; d_call: .; clone_size: .; cdr3_nt: TGTGCCAGCACCTTCGGGGGGCCAGACAATGAGCAGTTCTTC; cdr3_aa: CASTFGGPDNEQFF
j_call: TRBJ1-1; v_call: TRBV27; d_call: .; clone_size: few; cdr3_nt: TGTGCCAGCGCGGGCACTGAAGCTTTCTTT; cdr3_aa: CASAGTEAFF
j_call: TRBJ2-5; v_call: TRBV19; d_call: .; clone_size: .; cdr3_nt: TGTGCCAGTAGTTCTGTTTCCGGGGTCGAGACCCAGTACTTC; cdr3_aa: CASSSVSGVETQYF
j_call: TRBJ1-4; v_call: TRBV11-2; d_call: .; clone_size: .; cdr3_nt: TGTGCCAGCAGCCAAGGACAGACCTATAATGAAAAACTGTTTTTT; cdr3_aa: CASSQGQTYNEKLFF
j_call: TRBJ1-1; v_call: TRBV7-9; d_call: TRBD1; clone_size: .; cdr3_nt: TGTGCCAGCAGCTTAGAGCGCAGGGGGCTTGAAGCTTTCTTT; cdr3_aa: CASSLERRGLEAFF
j_call: TRBJ1-1; v_call: TRBV7-9; d_call: TRBD1; clone_size: .; cdr3_nt: TGTGCCAGCAGCCCCCGACAGGGGCAAGGTGAAGCTTTCTTT; cdr3_aa: CASSPRQGQGEAFF
j_call: TRBJ2-1; v_call: TRBV27; d_call: TRBD2; clone_size: .; cdr3_nt: TGTGCCAGCAGTCCACGGACTAGTATCCACAATGAGCAGTTCTTC; cdr3_aa: CASSPRTSIHNEQFF
j_call: TRBJ2-2; v_call: TRBV19; d_call: TRBD1; clone_size: .; cdr3_nt: TGTGCCAGTGCGGACAGGGGTGCAACCGGGGAGCTGTTTTTT; cdr3_aa: CASADRGATGELFF
j_call: TRBJ1-3; v_call: TRBV6-2/TRBV6-3; d_call: .; clone_size: .; cdr3_nt: TGTGCCAGCAGTTCGACCAGGGCGCCTGGAAACACCATATATTTT; cdr3_aa: CASSSTRAPGNTIYF
j_call: TRBJ1-1; v_call: TRBV11-2; d_call: .; clone_size: .; cdr3_nt: TGTGCCAGCAGCCCGTCCGGGACACGAGGATTGAACACTGAAGCTTTCTTT; cdr3_aa: CASSPSGTRGLNTEAFF
j_call: TRBJ1-1; v_call: TRBV27; d_call: TRBD1; clone_size: .; cdr3_nt: TGTGCCAGCAGTTTAGATAAGGGGGCGAAGAACACTGAAGCTTTCTTT; cdr3_aa: CASSLDKGAKNTEAFF
j_call: TRBJ1-1; v_call: TRBV6-5; d_call: .; clone_size: .; cdr3_nt: TGTGCCAGCAGTCAGGGGAGGGGTGAAGCTTTCTTT; cdr3_aa: CASSQGRGEAFF
j_call: TRBJ1-6; v_call: TRBV15; d_call: TRBD1; clone_size: .; cdr3_nt: TGTGCCACCAGCAGAGATCTGGGGACAGACTTATATAATTCACCCCTCCACTTT; cdr3_aa: CATSRDLGTDLYNSPLHF
j_call: TRBJ2-2; v_call: TRBV25-1; d_call: TRBD2; clone_size: once; cdr3_nt: TGTGCCAGCAGTGGACACGGACTAGTCCATACCGGGGAGCTGTTTTTT; cdr3_aa: CASSGHGLVHTGELFF
j_call: TRBJ2-1; v_call: TRBV7-9; d_call: .; clone_size: .; cdr3_nt: TGTGCCAGCAGCTTCGGCAGGGCGATGCTCAATGAGCAGTTCTTC; cdr3_aa: CASSFGRAMLNEQFF
j_call: TRBJ1-1; v_call: TRBV29-1; d_call: .; clone_size: .; cdr3_nt: TGCAGCGTTCGGGACGGGGGCACTGAAGCTTTCTTT; cdr3_aa: CSVRDGGTEAFF
j_call: TRBJ2-7; v_call: TRBV4-1; d_call: .; clone_size: .; cdr3_nt: TGCGCCAGCAGCCCATCCACAGGGATCGGGACCTACGAGCAGTACTTC; cdr3_aa: CASSPSTGIGTYEQYF
j_call: TRBJ1-2; v_call: TRBV29-1; d_call: .; clone_size: .; cdr3_nt: TGCAGCGTTGAAGGGGGAAGAGGGAGTATTGACTATGGCTACACCTTC; cdr3_aa: CSVEGGRGSIDYGYTF
j_call: TRBJ1-5; v_call: TRBV5-1; d_call: TRBD1; clone_size: .; cdr3_nt: TGCGCCAGCAGCTCCGGGACAGGGTGGACTCAGCCCCAGCATTTT; cdr3_aa: CASSSGTGWTQPQHF
j_call: TRBJ2-7; v_call: TRBV4-1; d_call: TRBD1; clone_size: .; cdr3_nt: TGCGCCAGCACCGGGACAGGGGGCTACGAGCAGTACTTC; cdr3_aa: CASTGTGGYEQYF
j_call: TRBJ2-5; v_call: TRBV27; d_call: TRBD2; clone_size: .; cdr3_nt: TGTGCCAGCAGTCACGGGACTAGCGGGAGGAGGAGGGAGACCCAGTACTTC; cdr3_aa: CASSHGTSGRRRETQYF
j_call: TRBJ2-2; v_call: TRBV19; d_call: TRBD2; clone_size: .; cdr3_nt: TGTGCCAGTACCCCCCCCCTATATAGCGGGAGAGGAACCGGGGAGCTGTTTTTT; cdr3_aa: CASTPPLYSGRGTGELFF
j_call: TRBJ1-2; v_call: TRBV27; d_call: .; clone_size: .; cdr3_nt: TGTGCCAGCAGTTTATTGCAGGGGAATAACTATGGCTACACCTTC; cdr3_aa: CASSLLQGNNYGYTF
j_call: TRBJ1-4; v_call: TRBV29-1; d_call: .; clone_size: .; cdr3_nt: TGCAGCGTCGTCTTCAGGGAAAAACTGTTTTTT; cdr3_aa: CSVVFREKLFF
j_call: TRBJ1-2; v_call: TRBV14; d_call: .; clone_size: .; cdr3_nt: TGTGCCAGCAGCCCAGCATGGGGGCTCTTCCCGTATGGCTACACCTTC; cdr3_aa: CASSPAWGLFPYGYTF
j_call: TRBJ2-7; v_call: TRBV27; d_call: .; clone_size: .; cdr3_nt: TGTGCCAGCAGTTTTCGACAGACCATCTACGAGCAGTACTTC; cdr3_aa: CASSFRQTIYEQYF
j_call: TRBJ2-3; v_call: TRBV5-4; d_call: .; clone_size: .; cdr3_nt: TGTGCCAGCAGTCGGGAAGCAGATACGCAGTATTTT; cdr3_aa: CASSREADTQYF
j_call: TRBJ2-7; v_call: TRBV5-1; d_call: TRBD2; clone_size: .; cdr3_nt: TGCGCCAGCAGCTTGAGCCAGCGGGAGAGCTACGAGCAGTACTTC; cdr3_aa: CASSLSQRESYEQYF
j_call: TRBJ1-2; v_call: TRBV10-3; d_call: .; clone_size: .; cdr3_nt: TGTGCCATCAGTGATAGGTCAGGCTATGGCTACACCTTC; cdr3_aa: CAISDRSGYGYTF
j_call: TRBJ2-3; v_call: TRBV5-5; d_call: .; clone_size: .; cdr3_nt: TGTGCCAGCAGCTTTGGCCACACAGATACGCAGTATTTT; cdr3_aa: CASSFGHTDTQYF
j_call: TRBJ2-7; v_call: TRBV5-1; d_call: TRBD1; clone_size: .; cdr3_nt: TGCGCCAGCAGCTTGGGACAGGGAAACGAGCAGTACTTC; cdr3_aa: CASSLGQGNEQYF
j_call: TRBJ1-1; v_call: TRBV28; d_call: TRBD1; clone_size: .; cdr3_nt: TGTGCCAGCAGTTTGGGGACAGGGGATAAAGCTTTCTTT; cdr3_aa: CASSLGTGDKAFF
j_call: TRBJ2-6; v_call: TRBV5-4; d_call: TRBD2; clone_size: .; cdr3_nt: TGTGCCAGCACTCCTCGGGCTAGCGGAAACTCTGGGGCCAACGTCCTGACTTTC; cdr3_aa: CASTPRASGNSGANVLTF
j_call: TRBJ2-2; v_call: TRBV7-3; d_call: TRBD1; clone_size: .; cdr3_nt: TGTGCCAGCAGCGCGCCCGGGACAGAGAACACCGGGGAGCTGTTTTTT; cdr3_aa: CASSAPGTENTGELFF